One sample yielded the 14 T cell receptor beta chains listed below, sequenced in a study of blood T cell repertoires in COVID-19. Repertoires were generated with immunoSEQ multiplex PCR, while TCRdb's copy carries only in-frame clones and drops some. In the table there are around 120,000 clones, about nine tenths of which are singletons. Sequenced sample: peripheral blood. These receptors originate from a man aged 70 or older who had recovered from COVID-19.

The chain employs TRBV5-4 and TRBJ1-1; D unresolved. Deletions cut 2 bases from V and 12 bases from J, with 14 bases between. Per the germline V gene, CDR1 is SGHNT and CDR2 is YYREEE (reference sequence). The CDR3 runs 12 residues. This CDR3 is CASSLVGGSTFF. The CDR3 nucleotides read TGTGCCAGCAGCTTAGTAGGCGGTTCAACTTTCTTT.

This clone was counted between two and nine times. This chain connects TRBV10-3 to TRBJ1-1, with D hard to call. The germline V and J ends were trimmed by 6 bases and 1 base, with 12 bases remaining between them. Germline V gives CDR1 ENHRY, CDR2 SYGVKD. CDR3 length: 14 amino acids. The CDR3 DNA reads TGTGCCATCAGCACTACCAGCCAGAACACTGAAGCTTTCTTT. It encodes CAISTTSQNTEAFF.

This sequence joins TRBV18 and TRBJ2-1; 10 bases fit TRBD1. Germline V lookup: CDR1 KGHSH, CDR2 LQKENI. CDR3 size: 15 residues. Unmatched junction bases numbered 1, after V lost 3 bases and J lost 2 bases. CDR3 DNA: TGTGCCAGCTCACCCGGGACAGGGGCCTACAATGAGCAGTTCTTC. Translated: CASSPGTGAYNEQFF.

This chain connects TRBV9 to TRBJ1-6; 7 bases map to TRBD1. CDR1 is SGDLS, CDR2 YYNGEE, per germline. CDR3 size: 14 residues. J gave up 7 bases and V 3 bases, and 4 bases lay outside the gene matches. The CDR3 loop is CASSAQDRNSPLHF. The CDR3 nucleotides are TGTGCCAGCAGCGCCCAGGACAGGAATTCACCCCTCCACTTT.

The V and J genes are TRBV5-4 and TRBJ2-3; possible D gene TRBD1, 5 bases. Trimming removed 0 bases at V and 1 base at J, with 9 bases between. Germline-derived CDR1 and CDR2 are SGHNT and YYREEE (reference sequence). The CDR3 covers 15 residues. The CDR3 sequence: CASSLVLGGTDTQYF. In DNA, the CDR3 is TGTGCCAGCAGCTTGGTCTTAGGGGGCACAGATACGCAGTATTTT.

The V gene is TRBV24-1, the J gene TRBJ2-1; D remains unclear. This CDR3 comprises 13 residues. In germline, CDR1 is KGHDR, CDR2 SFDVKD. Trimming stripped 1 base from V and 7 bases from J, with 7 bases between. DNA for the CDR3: TGTGCCACCAGTGATTTTAGCCCTAATGAGCAGTTCTTC. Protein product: CATSDFSPNEQFF.

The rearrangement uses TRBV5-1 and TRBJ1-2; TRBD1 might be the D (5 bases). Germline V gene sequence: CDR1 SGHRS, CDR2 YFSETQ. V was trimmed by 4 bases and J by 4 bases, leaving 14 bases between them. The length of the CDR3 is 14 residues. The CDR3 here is CASSPAGGFYGYTF. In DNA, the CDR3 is TGCGCCAGCAGCCCGGCCGGGGGATTCTATGGCTACACCTTC.

CDR3 in DNA: TGTGCCAGCAGTGGAACGGCTAGCGGGGCGAACACCGGGGAGCTGTTTTTT. It yields the protein CASSGTASGANTGELFF. This chain links TRBV2 with TRBJ2-2; 9 bases agree with TRBD2. CDR1 and CDR2 (germline): SNHLY, FYNNEI. This CDR3 contains 17 residues. Trimming at V came to 4 bases and at J to 0 bases, leaving 6 bases not matched to a gene.

DNA for the CDR3: TGTGCCAGCAGCGCCCGACAGGGTAATGAGCAGTTCTTC. Translated: CASSARQGNEQFF. J is TRBJ2-1 and V is TRBV7-9; 7 nucleotides agree with TRBD1. V shed 5 bases and J 7 bases; nucleotides not matched to a gene: 5. The CDR3 extends over 13 amino acids. The germline gives CDR1 SEHNR, CDR2 FQNEAQ (reference sequence).

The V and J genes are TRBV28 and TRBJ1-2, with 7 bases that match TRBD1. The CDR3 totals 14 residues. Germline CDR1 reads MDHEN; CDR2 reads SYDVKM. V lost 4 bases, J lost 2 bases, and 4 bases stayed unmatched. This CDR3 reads CASSSSGGNYGYTF. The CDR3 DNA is TGTGCCAGCAGTTCTTCAGGGGGGAACTATGGCTACACCTTC.

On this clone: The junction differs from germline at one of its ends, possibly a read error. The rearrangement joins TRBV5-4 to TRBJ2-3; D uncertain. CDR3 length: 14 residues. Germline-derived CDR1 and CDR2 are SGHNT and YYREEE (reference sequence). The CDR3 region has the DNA TGTGCCAGCAGATTGGACGGGAGCACAGATACGCAGTATTTT. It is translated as CASRLDGSTDTQYF.

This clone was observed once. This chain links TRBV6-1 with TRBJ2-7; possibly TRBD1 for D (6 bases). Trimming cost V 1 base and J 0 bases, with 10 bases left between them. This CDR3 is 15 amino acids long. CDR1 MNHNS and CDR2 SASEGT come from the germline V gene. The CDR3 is CASSEGQAFSYEQYF. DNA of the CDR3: TGTGCCAGCAGTGAAGGACAGGCTTTCTCCTACGAGCAGTACTTC.

In nucleotides, the CDR3 is TGCGCCAGCAGCTTGGCGGCGGGAGGGCCTTACAATGAGCAGTTCTTC. Protein sequence: CASSLAAGGPYNEQFF. The chain has TRBV5-1 and TRBJ2-1, with TRBD2 identical over 9 bases. The junction had 5 bases not matched to a gene; V was cut back by 0 bases and J by 4 bases. CDR1 SGHRS and CDR2 YFSETQ come from the germline V gene. The CDR3 spans 16 residues. Together with reference TRBV5-1 and TRBJ2-1, the CDR3 gives the full variable domain: KAGVTQTPRYLIKTRGQQVTLSCSPISGHRSVSWYQQTPGQGLQFLFEYFSETQRNKGNFPGRFSGRQFSNSRSEMNVSTLELGDSALYLCASSLAAGGPYNEQFFGPGTRLTVL.

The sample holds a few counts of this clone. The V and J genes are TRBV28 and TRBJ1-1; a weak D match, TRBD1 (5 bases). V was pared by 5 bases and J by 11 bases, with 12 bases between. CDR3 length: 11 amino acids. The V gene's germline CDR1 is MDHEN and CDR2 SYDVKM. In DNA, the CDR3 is TGTGCCAGCAGTACCGACAGTACGGCTTTCTTT. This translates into CASSTDSTAFF.